The present entry profiles one T cell receptor beta chain with its context. What it recognizes is unknown. TRB rearrangements spanning V, D and J were amplified using mixed TRB-A/B primers. TCRdb re-called the multiplex PCR reads through MiXCR, storing one row per CDR3 protein. The data show just under 6,500 distinct CDR3 sequences, around 35% seen once. Peripheral blood genomic DNA, not sorted cells or RNA, was the template. CDR1 and CDR2 (germline): LNHDA, SQIVND (reference sequence). Trimming cost V 5 bases and J 0 bases; bases outside gene matches: 5. The CDR3 totals 15 residues. The entry originates in a study of T cell repertoires in aging, cancer and after chemotherapy. Notes on the study in general: Loss of evenness, beyond lost richness, contributed to age-related TCR diversity decline in cancer patients. Compared with age-matched healthy donors, untreated hematological or solid cancer patients showed higher blood TCR clonality. Median generation probability rose over the chemotherapy interval in each cancer cohort, suggesting rebound thymic output.

The rearrangement joins TRBV19 to TRBJ1-2, with 8 bases matching TRBD1. Sequencing was performed on blood. The source is a human donor in good health. DNA for the CDR3: TGTGCCAGTAGTCTTGGACAGGGAACTAACTATGGCTACACCTTC. Translation gives CASSLGQGTNYGYTF.